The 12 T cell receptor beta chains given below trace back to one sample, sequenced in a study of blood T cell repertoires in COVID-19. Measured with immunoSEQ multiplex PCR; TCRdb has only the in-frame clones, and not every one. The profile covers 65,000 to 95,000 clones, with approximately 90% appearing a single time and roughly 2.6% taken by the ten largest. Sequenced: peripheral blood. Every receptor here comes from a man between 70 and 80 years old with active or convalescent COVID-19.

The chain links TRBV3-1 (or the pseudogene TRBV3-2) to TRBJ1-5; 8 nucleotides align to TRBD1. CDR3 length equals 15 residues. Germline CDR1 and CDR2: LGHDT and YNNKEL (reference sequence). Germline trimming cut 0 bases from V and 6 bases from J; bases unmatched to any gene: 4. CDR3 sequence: CASSQDRGRGQPQHF. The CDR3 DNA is TGTGCCAGCAGCCAAGACAGGGGGCGAGGTCAGCCCCAGCATTTT.

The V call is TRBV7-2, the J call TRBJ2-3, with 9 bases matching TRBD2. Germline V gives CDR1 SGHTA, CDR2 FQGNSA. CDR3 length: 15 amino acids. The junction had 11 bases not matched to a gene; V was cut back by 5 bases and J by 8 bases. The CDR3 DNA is TGTGCCAGCAGCCAACTTTGGACTAGCGCGTCTACGCAGTATTTT. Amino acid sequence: CASSQLWTSASTQYF. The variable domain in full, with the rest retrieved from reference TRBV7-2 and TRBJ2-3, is GAGVSQSPSNKVTEKGKDVELRCDPISGHTALYWYRQSLGQGLEFLIYFQGNSAPDKSGLPSDRFSAERTGGSVSTLTIQRTQQEDSAVYLCASSQLWTSASTQYFGPGTRLTVL.

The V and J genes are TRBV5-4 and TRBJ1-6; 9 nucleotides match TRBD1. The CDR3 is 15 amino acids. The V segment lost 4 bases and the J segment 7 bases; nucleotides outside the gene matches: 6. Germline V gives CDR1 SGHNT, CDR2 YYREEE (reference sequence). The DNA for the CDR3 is TGTGCCAGCAGCCCGGACAGGGGACGAAATTCACCCCTCCACTTT. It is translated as CASSPDRGRNSPLHF.

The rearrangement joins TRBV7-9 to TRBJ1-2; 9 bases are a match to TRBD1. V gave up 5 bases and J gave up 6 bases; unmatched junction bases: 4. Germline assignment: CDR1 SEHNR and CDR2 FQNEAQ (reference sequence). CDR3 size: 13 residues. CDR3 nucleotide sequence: TGTGCCAGCAGCCGGGACAGGGTCGATGGCTACACCTTC. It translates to CASSRDRVDGYTF.

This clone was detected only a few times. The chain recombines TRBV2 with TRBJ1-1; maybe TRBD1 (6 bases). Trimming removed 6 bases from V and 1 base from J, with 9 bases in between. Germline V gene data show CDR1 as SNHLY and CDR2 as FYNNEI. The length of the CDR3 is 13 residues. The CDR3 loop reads CASRGQENTEAFF. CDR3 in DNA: TGTGCCAGCAGGGGACAAGAGAACACTGAAGCTTTCTTT.

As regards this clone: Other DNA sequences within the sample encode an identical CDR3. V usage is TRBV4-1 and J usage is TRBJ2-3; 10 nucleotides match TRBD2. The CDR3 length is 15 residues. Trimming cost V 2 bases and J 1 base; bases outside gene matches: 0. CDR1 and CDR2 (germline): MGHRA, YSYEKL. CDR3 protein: CASSQLAGGTDTQYF. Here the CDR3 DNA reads TGCGCCAGCAGCCAACTAGCGGGGGGCACAGATACGCAGTATTTT.

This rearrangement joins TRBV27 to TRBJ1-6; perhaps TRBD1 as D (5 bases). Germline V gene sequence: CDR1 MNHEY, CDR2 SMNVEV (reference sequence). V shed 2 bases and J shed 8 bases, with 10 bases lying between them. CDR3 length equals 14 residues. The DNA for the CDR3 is TGTGCCAGCAGTTTAGGGCAGGGCTATTCACCCCTCCACTTT. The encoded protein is CASSLGQGYSPLHF.

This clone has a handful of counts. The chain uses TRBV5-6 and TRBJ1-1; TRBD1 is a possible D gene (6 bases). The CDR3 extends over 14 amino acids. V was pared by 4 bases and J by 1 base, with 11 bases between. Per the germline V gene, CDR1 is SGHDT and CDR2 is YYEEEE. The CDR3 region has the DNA TGTGCCAGCAGCCCTTTAGGGGGGAACACTGAAGCTTTCTTT. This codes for CASSPLGGNTEAFF.

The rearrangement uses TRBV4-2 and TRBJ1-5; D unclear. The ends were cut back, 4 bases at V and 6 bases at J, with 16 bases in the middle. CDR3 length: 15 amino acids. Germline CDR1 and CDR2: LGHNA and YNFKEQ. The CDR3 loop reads CASSPDPRAGQPQHF. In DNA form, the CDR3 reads TGTGCCAGCAGCCCAGACCCGAGGGCGGGTCAGCCCCAGCATTTT.

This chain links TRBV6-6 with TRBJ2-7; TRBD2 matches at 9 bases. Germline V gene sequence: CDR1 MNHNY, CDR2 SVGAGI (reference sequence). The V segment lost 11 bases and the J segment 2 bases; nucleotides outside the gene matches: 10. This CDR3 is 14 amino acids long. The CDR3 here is CAVRGLAGTYEQYF. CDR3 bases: TGTGCCGTCCGGGGCCTAGCGGGGACCTACGAGCAGTACTTC.

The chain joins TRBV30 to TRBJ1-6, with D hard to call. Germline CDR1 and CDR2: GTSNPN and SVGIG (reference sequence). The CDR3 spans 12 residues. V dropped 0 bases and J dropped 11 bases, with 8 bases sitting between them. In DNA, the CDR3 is TGTGCCTGGAGTGTCCCCGGTGCACCCCTCCACTTT. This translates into CAWSVPGAPLHF.

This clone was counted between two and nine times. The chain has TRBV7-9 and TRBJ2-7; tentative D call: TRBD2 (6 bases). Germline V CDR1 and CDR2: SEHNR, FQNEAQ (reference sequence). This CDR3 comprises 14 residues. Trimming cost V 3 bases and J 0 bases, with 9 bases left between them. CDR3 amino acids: CASSFGRGSYEQYF. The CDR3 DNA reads TGTGCCAGCAGCTTTGGGCGGGGCTCCTACGAGCAGTACTTC.